These 10 T cell receptor beta chains came from one sample sequenced in a study of long-term antiretroviral therapy in people with HIV. Researchers ran immunoSEQ v3.0 at survey level. The data were produced by immunoSEQ multiplex PCR, yet TCRdb's version contains in-frame clones alone and is incomplete. The sample includes about 17,000 clones, approximately 95% of them seen just once. Sequences were derived from unsorted PBMCs, sampled more than 10 years after starting antiretroviral therapy. The source of these receptors is a man younger than 40 with HIV.

J is TRBJ1-1 and V is TRBV7-8, with D unclear. With 5 bases removed from V and 13 bases from J, the gap between germline ends came to 20 bases. CDR3 length: 13 amino acids. Germline V gene lookup returns CDR1 SGHVS and CDR2 FQNEAQ. CDR3 amino acids: CASSVSSELDGFF. DNA for the CDR3: TGTGCCAGCAGCGTAAGCAGCGAGCTGGATGGTTTCTTT.

This chain connects TRBV28 to TRBJ1-5; 7 nucleotides match TRBD1. The junction had 4 bases not matched to a gene; V was cut back by 2 bases and J by 6 bases. From germline, CDR1 is MDHEN and CDR2 SYDVKM. The CDR3 is 14 amino acids. CDR3 in amino acids: CASSLRGGSQPQHF. DNA of the CDR3: TGTGCCAGCAGTTTAAGAGGGGGCAGTCAGCCCCAGCATTTT.

The chain employs TRBV5-1 and TRBJ2-4; possible D gene TRBD1, 7 bases. The CDR3 is 13 residues long. Deletions cut 4 bases from V and 8 bases from J, with 13 bases between. The germline gives CDR1 SGHRS, CDR2 YFSETQ. This CDR3 is CASSPQGGDIQYF. In nucleotides, the CDR3 is TGCGCCAGCAGCCCGCAGGGGGGTGACATTCAGTACTTC.

The V gene is TRBV5-5, the J gene TRBJ2-5; no clear D gene. The length of the CDR3 is 13 residues. Per germline, CDR1 SGHKS and CDR2 YYEKEE (reference sequence). The V gene lost 3 bases and the J gene lost 2 bases, with 8 bases spanning the gap. CDR3 amino acids: CASSYHLQETQYF. In nucleotides, the CDR3 is TGTGCCAGCAGCTATCACCTTCAAGAGACCCAGTACTTC.

The gene calls are TRBV2 and TRBJ2-1; possible D gene TRBD1, 5 bases. The length of the CDR3 is 14 residues. Germline V CDR1 and CDR2: SNHLY, FYNNEI. V shed 8 bases and J shed 6 bases, with 17 bases lying between them. The CDR3 DNA sequence: TGTGCCAGCTGGATGGACACCAAGCCCAATGAGCAGTTCTTC. This translates into CASWMDTKPNEQFF.

V and J are TRBV6-1 and TRBJ2-7, with a tentative D call TRBD1 (7 bases). The length of the CDR3 is 15 residues. Germline-derived CDR1 and CDR2 are MNHNS and SASEGT. The V and J ends lost 4 bases and 5 bases respectively, with 18 bases between them. The CDR3 region is CASSASLRGAHEQYV. The DNA of the CDR3 is TGTGCCAGCAGTGCGTCCCTCAGGGGGGCCCACGAGCAGTACGTC.

The rearrangement joins TRBV14 to TRBJ2-7, with 9 bases identical to TRBD1. V lost 3 bases, J lost 3 bases, and 9 bases stayed unmatched. Per germline, CDR1 SGHDN and CDR2 FVKESK. CDR3 size: 16 residues. In DNA form, the CDR3 reads TGTGCCAGCAGCCACCGAGACAGGGGGGTTGACTACGAGCAGTACTTC. It encodes CASSHRDRGVDYEQYF.

In DNA, the CDR3 is TGTGCCAGCAGCTTAGACGGGACGGGGGTTGGTGAGCAGTTCTTC. It translates to CASSLDGTGVGEQFF. The V call is TRBV11-3, the J call TRBJ2-1; D may be TRBD2 (6 bases). V was shortened by 0 bases and J by 9 bases, with 15 bases between the two germline ends. The CDR3 is made up of 15 amino acids. Germline V CDR1 and CDR2: SGHNT, YENEEA.

The V and J genes are TRBV5-1 and TRBJ2-3; TRBD2 matches at 8 bases. Germline V gene data show CDR1 as SGHRS and CDR2 as YFSETQ. The CDR3 spans 16 residues. V was clipped by 4 bases and J by 2 bases; unmatched bases: 9. Here the CDR3 DNA reads TGCGCCAGCAGCCGACAAGCGGGGGCCATCACAGATACGCAGTATTTT. Translated, it gives CASSRQAGAITDTQYF.

V gene TRBV7-3 combines with J gene TRBJ2-3, with 8 bases identical to TRBD2. The V segment lost 5 bases and the J segment 0 bases; nucleotides outside the gene matches: 7. CDR3 length equals 16 residues. Germline CDR1 reads SGHTA; CDR2 reads FQGTGA. CDR3 coding DNA: TGTGCCAGCAGCGCCGGACTAGCTACTAGCACAGATACGCAGTATTTT. Amino acids: CASSAGLATSTDTQYF.